Listed here are 20 T cell receptor beta chains from one sample, sequenced in a study of CD8 T cells in Susac syndrome. RNA was extracted with the RNeasy kit, and a quantity of 0.5 to 1 ug was reverse transcribed using random hexamers. TCRdb recomputed calls from the immunoSEQ multiplex PCR reads with MiXCR, one row per CDR3 protein. The sample contains roughly 200,000 distinct CDR3 sequences, 85% to 95% of which appear only once. The specimen sequenced was CD8+ T cells from PBMCs. These receptors were obtained from a human donor with multiple sclerosis.

The rearrangement joins TRBV25-1 to TRBJ1-5; D unresolved. V dropped 8 bases and J dropped 0 bases, with 20 bases sitting between them. The CDR3 is made up of 17 amino acids. The V gene's germline CDR1 is MGHDK and CDR2 SYGVNS. CDR3 coding DNA: TGTGCCAGCCTCCACGGGAGGGCGTTATATAGCAATCAGCCCCAGCATTTT. Translated, it gives CASLHGRALYSNQPQHF.

This clonotype has only one observation. The chain carries TRBV29-1 and TRBJ2-6; D gene unclear. Germline assignment: CDR1 SQVTM and CDR2 ANQGSEA. The V end lost 4 bases, the J end lost 5 bases, and 3 bases lay between the germline ends. The CDR3 sequence is 11 residues long. This chain's CDR3 is CSVGWANVLTF. The CDR3, as DNA: TGCAGCGTTGGGTGGGCCAACGTCCTGACTTTC.

This chain uses TRBV6-5 with TRBJ2-7; TRBD1 or TRBD2 may be the D gene (6 bases each). The V gene lost 6 bases and the J gene lost 7 bases, with 22 bases spanning the gap. The CDR3 has 15 residues. The germline CDR1 and CDR2 sequences are MNHEY and SVGAGI. Here the CDR3 DNA reads TGTGCCAGCAGCCCCCCAAGGGGGGAGCCTCGGGAGCAGTACTTC. Residues: CASSPPRGEPREQYF.

The chain employs TRBV27 and TRBJ2-3; weak D call: TRBD2 (6 bases). Trimming stripped 3 bases from V and 0 bases from J, with 10 bases between. The CDR3 is 15 amino acids. Germline loops: CDR1 MNHEY, CDR2 SMNVEV (reference sequence). The CDR3 DNA sequence: TGTGCCAGCAGTTTGGTACTAGCAAGCACAGATACGCAGTATTTT. Protein: CASSLVLASTDTQYF.

J is TRBJ2-2 and V is TRBV30, with 13 bases matching TRBD2. The CDR3 totals 18 residues. V shed 2 bases, J shed 5 bases, and the junction held 11 bases outside the gene matches. From germline, CDR1 is GTSNPN and CDR2 SVGIG (reference sequence). The CDR3 nucleotides read TGTGCCTGGAGTCTACGGACTAGCGGGAGAATTTGGACCGGGGAGCTGTTTTTT. It encodes CAWSLRTSGRIWTGELFF. Using reference TRBV30 and TRBJ2-2 for the parts outside the CDR3, the full variable domain is SQTIHQWPATLVQPVGSPLSLECTVEGTSNPNLYWYRQAAGRGLQLLFYSVGIGQISSEVPQNLSASRPQDRQFILSSKKLLLSDSGFYLCAWSLRTSGRIWTGELFFGEGSRLTVL.

CDR3 bases: TGCAGCGGGAAGACACGAGCCTACGAGCAGTACTTC. Translating it yields CSGKTRAYEQYF. The chain couples TRBV29-1 to TRBJ2-7; D not resolved. Germline CDR1 and CDR2: SQVTM and ANQGSEA. Trimming took off 7 bases at V and 2 bases at J, with 12 bases between the two ends. The CDR3 extends over 12 amino acids.

The J gene is TRBJ2-2, the V gene TRBV7-9; tentative D call: TRBD2 (6 bases). The germline V and J ends were trimmed by 5 bases and 5 bases, with 15 bases remaining between them. CDR3 size: 15 residues. Germline CDR1 is SEHNR and CDR2 is FQNEAQ (reference sequence). CDR3 in DNA: TGTGCCAGCAGCCCGACTCTCCGGGAGACCGGGGAGCTGTTTTTT. Translating gives CASSPTLRETGELFF.

This chain connects TRBV4-2 to TRBJ2-5, with D hard to call. V dropped 0 bases and J dropped 2 bases, with 10 bases sitting between them. This CDR3 contains 15 residues. Germline CDR1 LGHNA, CDR2 YNFKEQ. The CDR3 spells CASSQDLRAQETQYF. The DNA of the CDR3 is TGTGCCAGCAGCCAAGATCTCAGAGCTCAAGAGACCCAGTACTTC.

V usage is TRBV14 and J usage is TRBJ1-2; perhaps TRBD1 as D (6 bases). With 0 bases removed from V and 4 bases from J, the gap between germline ends came to 15 bases. Germline V gives CDR1 SGHDN, CDR2 FVKESK. CDR3 length equals 16 residues. The CDR3 here is CASSQDRRDKVYGYTF. CDR3 DNA: TGTGCCAGCAGCCAAGACAGACGGGACAAAGTCTATGGCTACACCTTC.

V is TRBV18 and J is TRBJ2-7; 7 bases are shared with TRBD2. The CDR3 length is 16 residues. V trimming: 0 bases; J trimming: 3 bases; junction bases outside the gene matches: 8. Germline V gives CDR1 KGHSH, CDR2 LQKENI. The CDR3 loop reads CASSPPAGESVYEQYF. In DNA form, the CDR3 reads TGTGCCAGCTCACCACCGGCGGGGGAGTCTGTCTACGAGCAGTACTTC.

The chain has TRBV5-1 and TRBJ1-6; no definite D call. The germline V gene has CDR1 SGHRS and CDR2 YFSETQ. The length of the CDR3 is 14 residues. V lost 0 bases, J lost 7 bases, and 8 bases lay in between. The CDR3 region has the DNA TGCGCCAGCAGCTTGGTCCCAGAGAATTCACCCCTCCACTTT. Encoded protein: CASSLVPENSPLHF. Filled out from reference TRBV5-1 and TRBJ1-6, the complete variable domain reads KAGVTQTPRYLIKTRGQQVTLSCSPISGHRSVSWYQQTPGQGLQFLFEYFSETQRNKGNFPGRFSGRQFSNSRSEMNVSTLELGDSALYLCASSLVPENSPLHFGNGTRLTVT.

The genes are TRBV15 and TRBJ2-1; D uncertain. V was pared by 0 bases and J by 9 bases, with 6 bases between. The CDR3 is 12 residues long. Germline CDR1 reads LNHNV; CDR2 reads YYDKDF (reference sequence). CDR3 nucleotide sequence: TGTGCCACCAGCAGAGAACTCCCTGAGCAGTTCTTC. Amino acid sequence: CATSRELPEQFF.

The chain couples TRBV27 to TRBJ2-6; D not certain. The CDR3 contains 17 residues. The germline V gene encodes CDR1 MNHEY and CDR2 SMNVEV (reference sequence). The V end lost 3 bases, the J end lost 0 bases, and 12 bases lay between the germline ends. The CDR3 nucleotides read TGTGCCAGCAGTTTTGGTTTGGCGCCCTCTGGGGCCAACGTCCTGACTTTC. Translated, it gives CASSFGLAPSGANVLTF.

For the CDR3, the DNA is TGCAGTGCTTTAGGGACTAGCGGGTACAATGAGCAGTTCTTC. Amino acid sequence: CSALGTSGYNEQFF. V and J are TRBV20-1 and TRBJ2-1; 12 bases fit TRBD2. The CDR3 spans 14 residues. Germline assignment: CDR1 DFQATT and CDR2 SNEGSKA (reference sequence). V was clipped by 5 bases and J by 4 bases; unmatched bases: 3.

This clonotype was counted a single time. The chain is built from TRBV20-1 and TRBJ1-2; D possibly corresponds to TRBD1 (5 bases). CDR1 is DFQATT, CDR2 SNEGSKA, per germline (reference sequence). V lost 3 bases, J lost 3 bases, and 11 bases lay in between. The CDR3 has 13 residues. The CDR3 bases are TGCAGTGCTAGTAGGCGAGGGGACTATGGCTACACCTTC. This sequence encodes CSASRRGDYGYTF.

The chain joins TRBV28 to TRBJ1-2; D call uncertain. Germline CDR1 reads MDHEN; CDR2 reads SYDVKM. V was trimmed by 3 bases and J by 5 bases, leaving 22 bases between them. CDR3 length equals 17 residues. CDR3 nucleotide sequence: TGTGCCAGCAGTTTGGTGATCGGGAGTGCAACCGTATATGGCTACACCTTC. It encodes CASSLVIGSATVYGYTF.

The chain is built from TRBV12-3 or TRBV12-4 and TRBJ1-1, with no clear D. Trimming left V 6 bases short and J 3 bases short, with 14 bases between. There are 14 residues in the CDR3. The CDR3 loop reads CASRVDGRDTEAFF. CDR3 bases: TGTGCCAGCAGAGTCGACGGGCGGGACACTGAAGCTTTCTTT.

This clonotype has only a few counts. V is TRBV11-2 and J is TRBJ2-7, with D possibly called TRBD1 or TRBD2 (5 bases each). V lost 4 bases, J lost 4 bases, and 14 bases lay in between. This CDR3 has 14 amino acids. In germline, CDR1 is SGHAT, CDR2 FQNNGV. The CDR3 DNA follows: TGTGCCAGCAGCTCTGGTCAGGGAGTATACGAGCAGTACTTC. Its translation is CASSSGQGVYEQYF.

V is TRBV5-1 and J is TRBJ1-1, with 9 bases aligning to TRBD1. V dropped 4 bases and J dropped 7; count of bases not matched to a gene: 8. There are 14 residues in the CDR3. The V gene's germline CDR1 is SGHRS and CDR2 YFSETQ. The CDR3, as DNA: TGCGCCAGCAGCGCCACGGGACAGGGTGTTGAAGCTTTCTTT. It encodes CASSATGQGVEAFF.

The chain couples TRBV10-3 to TRBJ2-1; D not resolved. Per the germline V gene, CDR1 is ENHRY and CDR2 is SYGVKD. The CDR3 length is 13 residues. V was shortened by 2 bases and J by 4 bases, with 6 bases between the two germline ends. Here the CDR3 DNA reads TGTGCCATCAGTGAGGTAGCTTACAATGAGCAGTTCTTC. This translates into CAISEVAYNEQFF.